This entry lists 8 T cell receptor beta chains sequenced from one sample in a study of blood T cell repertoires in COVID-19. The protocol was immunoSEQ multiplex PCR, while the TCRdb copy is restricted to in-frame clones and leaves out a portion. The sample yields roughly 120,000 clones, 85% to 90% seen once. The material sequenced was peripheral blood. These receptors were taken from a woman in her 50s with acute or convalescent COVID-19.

DNA for the CDR3: TGTGCCAGCAGCCAAGATGGGACTGTGAACACTGAAGCTTTCTTT. As protein: CASSQDGTVNTEAFF. The chain employs TRBV3-1 (or the pseudogene TRBV3-2) and TRBJ1-1; tentative D call: TRBD1 (5 bases). The CDR3 runs to 15 residues. Germline V gives CDR1 LGHDT, CDR2 YNNKEL (reference sequence). V was trimmed by 0 bases and J by 0 bases, leaving 8 bases between them.

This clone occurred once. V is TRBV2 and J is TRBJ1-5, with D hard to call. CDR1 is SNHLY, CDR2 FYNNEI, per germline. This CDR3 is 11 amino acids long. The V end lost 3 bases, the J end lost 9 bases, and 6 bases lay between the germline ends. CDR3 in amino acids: CASSDPGPQHF. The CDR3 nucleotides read TGTGCCAGCAGTGACCCGGGGCCCCAGCATTTT.

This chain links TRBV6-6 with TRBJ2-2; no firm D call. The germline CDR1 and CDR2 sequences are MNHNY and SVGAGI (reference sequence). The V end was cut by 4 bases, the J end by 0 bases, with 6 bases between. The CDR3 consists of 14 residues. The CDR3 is CASSSHPNTGELFF. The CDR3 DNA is TGTGCCAGCAGTTCACACCCGAACACCGGGGAGCTGTTTTTT.

The CDR3, as DNA: TGTGCCAGCAGAAGACCGGGACTAGCGGCCACCGGGGAGCTGTTTTTT. It yields the protein CASRRPGLAATGELFF. The rearrangement uses TRBV28 and TRBJ2-2; 11 bases align to TRBD2. The CDR3 runs 16 residues. V gave up 6 bases and J gave up 4 bases; unmatched junction bases: 7. CDR1 MDHEN and CDR2 SYDVKM come from the germline V gene.

This chain's CDR3 is CASSSHTPYNEQFF. In nucleotides, the CDR3 is TGCGCCAGCAGCTCCCACACACCGTACAATGAGCAGTTCTTC. The genes are TRBV5-1 and TRBJ2-1, with D unclear. Trimming shortened V by 3 bases and J by 4 bases, and 11 bases separated the two germline ends. The germline V gene encodes CDR1 SGHRS and CDR2 YFSETQ. The CDR3 spans 14 residues.

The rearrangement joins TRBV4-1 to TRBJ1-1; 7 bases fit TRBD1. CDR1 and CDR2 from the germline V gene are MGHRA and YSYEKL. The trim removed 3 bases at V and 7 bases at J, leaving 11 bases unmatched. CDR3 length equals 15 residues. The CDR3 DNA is TGCGCCAGCAGCCACCAAAGGGACAGCTCGTATGAAGCTTTCTTT. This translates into CASSHQRDSSYEAFF.

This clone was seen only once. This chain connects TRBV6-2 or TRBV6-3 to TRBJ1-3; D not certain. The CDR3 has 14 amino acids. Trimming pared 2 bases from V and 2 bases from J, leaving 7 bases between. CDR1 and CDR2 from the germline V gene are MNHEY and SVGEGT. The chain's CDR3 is CASSYVRPGNTIYF. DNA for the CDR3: TGTGCCAGCAGTTACGTGCGGCCTGGAAACACCATATATTTT.

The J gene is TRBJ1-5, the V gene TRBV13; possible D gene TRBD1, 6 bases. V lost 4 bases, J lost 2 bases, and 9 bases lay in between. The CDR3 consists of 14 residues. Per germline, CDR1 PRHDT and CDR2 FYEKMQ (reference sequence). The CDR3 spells CASSYRQGNQPQHF. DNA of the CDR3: TGTGCCAGCAGCTACCGACAGGGCAATCAGCCCCAGCATTTT. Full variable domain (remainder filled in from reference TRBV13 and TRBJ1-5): AAGVIQSPRHLIKEKRETATLKCYPIPRHDTVYWYQQGPGQDPQFLISFYEKMQSDKGSIPDRFSAQQFSDYHSELNMSSLELGDSALYFCASSYRQGNQPQHFGDGTRLSIL.